A selection of T cell receptor beta chains follows, all from one sample in a study of blood T cell repertoires in COVID-19. Only in-frame clones appear in the TCRdb table, and some are missing; sequencing was by immunoSEQ multiplex PCR. The profile covers 100,000 to 150,000 clones, with approximately 82% appearing a single time and around 4% taken by the ten largest. Sequencing used peripheral blood. Source of these receptors: a woman in her forties or fifties with acute or convalescent COVID-19. Both conserved end residues are part of each CDR3. Fields, in order: V gene, D gene, J gene, clone size, CDR3 length, CDR3 protein, CDR3 DNA. D genes are given only for firm matches. A row's size may be missing; if present it is once, few, many or a size class.

TRBV12-2	.	TRBJ1-1	.	14	CASRLACQGTEAFF	TGTGCAAGTCGCTTAGCGTGCCAGGGAACTGAAGCTTTCTTT
TRBV27	TRBD1	TRBJ1-5	.	19	CASSSTGTGGDIGNQPQHF	TGTGCCAGCAGTTCAACCGGGACAGGGGGCGATATTGGCAATCAGCCCCAGCATTTT
TRBV12-3/TRBV12-4	.	TRBJ1-1	.	13	CASSSAGGTEAFF	TGTGCCAGCAGTTCCGCGGGGGGCACTGAAGCTTTCTTT
TRBV5-1	.	TRBJ2-5	.	14	CASSLVAAGETQYF	TGCGCCAGCAGCTTGGTGGCGGCTGGGGAGACCCAGTACTTC
TRBV9	.	TRBJ2-1	few	15	CASSVASRGGGEQFF	TGTGCCAGCAGCGTAGCTAGCCGGGGTGGTGGTGAGCAGTTCTTC
TRBV15	TRBD2	TRBJ2-5	.	15	CATQNGLAGVETQYF	TGTGCCACTCAGAACGGACTAGCGGGAGTCGAGACCCAGTACTTC
TRBV7-6	.	TRBJ2-1	few	15	CASSLGQGSYNEQFF	TGTGCCAGCAGCTTAGGCCAGGGTTCCTACAATGAGCAGTTCTTC
TRBV7-9	.	TRBJ1-2	.	14	CASSLAGGNYGYTF	TGTGCCAGCAGCTTAGCTGGGGGGAACTATGGCTACACCTTC
TRBV28	TRBD1	TRBJ1-4	.	18	CASSSSRTGRLLNEKLFF	TGTGCCAGCAGTTCGTCCAGGACAGGGAGGTTGTTAAATGAAAAACTGTTTTTT
TRBV6-6	.	TRBJ2-7	.	16	CASSYLPDGSSYEQYF	TGTGCCAGCAGTTACTTGCCGGACGGGAGCTCCTACGAGCAGTACTTC
TRBV9	.	TRBJ2-2	.	16	CASSPSGTRSTGELFF	TGTGCCAGCAGCCCCTCCGGGACAAGGTCCACCGGGGAGCTGTTTTTT